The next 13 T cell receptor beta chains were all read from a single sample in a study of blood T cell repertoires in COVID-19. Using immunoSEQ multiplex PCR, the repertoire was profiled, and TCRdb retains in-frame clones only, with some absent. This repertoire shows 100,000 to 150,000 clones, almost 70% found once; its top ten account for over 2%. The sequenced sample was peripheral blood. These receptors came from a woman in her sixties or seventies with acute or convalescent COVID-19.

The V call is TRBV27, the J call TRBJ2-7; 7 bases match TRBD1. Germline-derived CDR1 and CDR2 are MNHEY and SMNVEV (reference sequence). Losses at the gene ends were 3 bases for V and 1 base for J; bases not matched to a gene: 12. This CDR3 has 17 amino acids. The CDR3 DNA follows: TGTGCCAGCAGTTTTACTCCTTATCCGGGACAGTCCTACGAGCAGTACTTC. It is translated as CASSFTPYPGQSYEQYF.

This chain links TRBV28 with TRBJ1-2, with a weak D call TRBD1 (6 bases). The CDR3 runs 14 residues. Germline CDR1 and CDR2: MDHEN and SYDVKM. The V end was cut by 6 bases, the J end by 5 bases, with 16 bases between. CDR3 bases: TGTGCCAGCAGCCATGGGCAGGGGCCTTATGGCTACACCTTC. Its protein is CASSHGQGPYGYTF.

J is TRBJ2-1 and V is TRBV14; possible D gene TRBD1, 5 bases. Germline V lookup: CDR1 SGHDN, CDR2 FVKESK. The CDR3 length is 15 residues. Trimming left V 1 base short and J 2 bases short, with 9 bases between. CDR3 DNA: TGTGCCAGCAGCCAAGGACAACAGGCCTACAATGAGCAGTTCTTC. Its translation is CASSQGQQAYNEQFF.

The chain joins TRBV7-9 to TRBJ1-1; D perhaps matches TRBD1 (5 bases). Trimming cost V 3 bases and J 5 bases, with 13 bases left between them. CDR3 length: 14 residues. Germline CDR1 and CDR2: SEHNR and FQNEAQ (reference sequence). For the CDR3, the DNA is TGTGCCAGCAGCTTGGCACAGGCCGGGACTGAAGCTTTCTTT. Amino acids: CASSLAQAGTEAFF.

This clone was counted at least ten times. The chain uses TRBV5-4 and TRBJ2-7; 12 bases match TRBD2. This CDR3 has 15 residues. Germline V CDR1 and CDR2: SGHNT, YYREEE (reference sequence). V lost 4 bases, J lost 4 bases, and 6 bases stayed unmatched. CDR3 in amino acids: CASSPSGGGLYEQYF. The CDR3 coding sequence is TGTGCCAGCAGCCCTAGCGGGGGGGGCTTATACGAGCAGTACTTC.

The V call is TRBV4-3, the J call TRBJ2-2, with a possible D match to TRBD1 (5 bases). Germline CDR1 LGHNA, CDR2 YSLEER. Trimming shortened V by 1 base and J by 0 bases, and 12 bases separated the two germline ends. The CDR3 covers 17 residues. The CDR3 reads CASSQAALGANTGELFF. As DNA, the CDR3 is TGCGCCAGCAGCCAAGCGGCTTTAGGGGCGAACACCGGGGAGCTGTTTTTT.

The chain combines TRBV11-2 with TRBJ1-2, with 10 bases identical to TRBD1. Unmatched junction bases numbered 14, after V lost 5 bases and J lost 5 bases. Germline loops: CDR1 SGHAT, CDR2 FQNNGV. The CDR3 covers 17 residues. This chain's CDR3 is CASSPTPKPGQGYGYTF. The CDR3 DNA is TGTGCCAGCAGCCCAACCCCAAAGCCGGGACAGGGGTATGGCTACACCTTC. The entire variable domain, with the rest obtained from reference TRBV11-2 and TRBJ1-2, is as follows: EAGVAQSPRYKIIEKRQSVAFWCNPISGHATLYWYQQILGQGPKLLIQFQNNGVVDDSQLPKDRFSAERLKGVDSTLKIQPAKLEDSAVYLCASSPTPKPGQGYGYTFGSGTRLTVV.

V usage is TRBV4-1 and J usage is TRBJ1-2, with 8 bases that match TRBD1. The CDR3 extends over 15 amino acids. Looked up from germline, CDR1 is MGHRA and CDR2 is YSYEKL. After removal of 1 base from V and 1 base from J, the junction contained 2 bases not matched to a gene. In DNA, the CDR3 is TGCGCCAGCAGCCAAGCGGACAGGGATAACTATGGCTACACCTTC. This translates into CASSQADRDNYGYTF.

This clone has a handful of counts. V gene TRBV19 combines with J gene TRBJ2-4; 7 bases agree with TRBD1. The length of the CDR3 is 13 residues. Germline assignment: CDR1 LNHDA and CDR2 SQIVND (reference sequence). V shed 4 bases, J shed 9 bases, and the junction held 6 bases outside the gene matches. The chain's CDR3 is CASSKVQGVIQYF. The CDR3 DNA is TGTGCCAGTAGTAAGGTCCAGGGGGTCATTCAGTACTTC. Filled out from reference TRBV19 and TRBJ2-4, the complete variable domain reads DGGITQSPKYLFRKEGQNVTLSCEQNLNHDAMYWYRQDPGQGLRLIYYSQIVNDFQKGDIAEGYSVSREKKESFPLTVTSAQKNPTAFYLCASSKVQGVIQYFGAGTRLSVL.

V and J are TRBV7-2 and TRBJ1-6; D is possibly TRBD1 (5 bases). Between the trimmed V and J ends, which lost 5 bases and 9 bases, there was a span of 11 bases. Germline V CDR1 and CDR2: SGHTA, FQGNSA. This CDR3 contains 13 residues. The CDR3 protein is CASSDQGSSPLHF. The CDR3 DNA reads TGTGCCAGCAGCGACCAGGGTTCTTCACCCCTCCACTTT.

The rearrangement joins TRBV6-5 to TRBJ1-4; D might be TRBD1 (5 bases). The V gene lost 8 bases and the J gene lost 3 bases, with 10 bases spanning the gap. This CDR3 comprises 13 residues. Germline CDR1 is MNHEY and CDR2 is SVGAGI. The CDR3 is CASGGTANEKLFF. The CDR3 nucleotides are TGTGCCAGCGGGGGGACGGCTAATGAAAAACTGTTTTTT.

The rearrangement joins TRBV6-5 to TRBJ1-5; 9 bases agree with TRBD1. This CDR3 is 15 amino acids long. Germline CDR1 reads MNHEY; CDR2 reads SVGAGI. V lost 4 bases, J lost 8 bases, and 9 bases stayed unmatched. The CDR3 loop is CASSSAGQGMEPQHF. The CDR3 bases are TGTGCCAGCAGTTCCGCCGGACAGGGGATGGAGCCCCAGCATTTT.

The CDR3 region is CATSRDRGYRSPLHF. As DNA, the CDR3 is TGTGCCACCAGCAGAGATCGCGGTTATCGATCACCCCTCCACTTT. V is TRBV15 and J is TRBJ1-6; D is undetermined. Trimming took 0 bases from V and 10 from J, leaving 13 bases between them. The CDR3 runs 15 residues. The germline gives CDR1 LNHNV, CDR2 YYDKDF (reference sequence).